The present T cell receptor (beta chain) was sequenced within a study of identical twins. MiXCR was run by TCRdb on the 5' RACE reads, yielding one entry per CDR3 protein. The sample holds about 260,000 distinct CDR3 sequences, 7% seen once. This clonotype has only a few counts. The CDR3 runs to 13 residues. Germline assignment: CDR1 SGHRS and CDR2 YFSETQ. V dropped 1 base and J dropped 8 bases, with 7 bases sitting between them. The same data also went into a second study, on yellow fever vaccine responses in identical twins.

This sequence joins TRBV5-1 and TRBJ1-6; D is perhaps TRBD1 (6 bases). Sequenced input: memory (CD45RO+) T cells sorted from blood. This clonotype originated in a woman younger than 30 in good health. This CDR3 is CASSLKGDSPLHF. Here the CDR3 DNA reads TGCGCCAGCAGCTTGAAGGGGGATTCACCCCTCCACTTT.